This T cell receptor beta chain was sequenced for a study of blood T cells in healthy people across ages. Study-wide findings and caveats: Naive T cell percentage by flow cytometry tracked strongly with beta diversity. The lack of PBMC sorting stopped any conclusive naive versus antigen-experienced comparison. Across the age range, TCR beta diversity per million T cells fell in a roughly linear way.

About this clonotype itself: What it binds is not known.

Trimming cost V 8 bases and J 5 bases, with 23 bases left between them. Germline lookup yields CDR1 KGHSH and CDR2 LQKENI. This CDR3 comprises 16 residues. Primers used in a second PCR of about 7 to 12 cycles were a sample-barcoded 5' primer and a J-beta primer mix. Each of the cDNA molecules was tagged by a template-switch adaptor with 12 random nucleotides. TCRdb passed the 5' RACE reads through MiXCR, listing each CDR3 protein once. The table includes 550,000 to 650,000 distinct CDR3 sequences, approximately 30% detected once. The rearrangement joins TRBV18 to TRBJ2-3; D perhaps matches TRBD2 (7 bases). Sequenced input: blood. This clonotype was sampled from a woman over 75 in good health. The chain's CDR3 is CASSPGLTGARDTQYF. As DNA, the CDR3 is TGTGCCAGCAGCCCGGGACTAACGGGGGCCCGAGATACGCAGTATTTT.